The entry below describes one TCR beta chain. Only in-frame clones appear in the TCRdb table, and some are missing; sequencing was by immunoSEQ multiplex PCR. The sample shows 80,000 to 95,000 clones, roughly 91% of them seen only once. The data stem from a study of OX40 agonist ivuxolimab in advanced cancers. This CDR3 is built from 16 residues. Germline CDR1 and CDR2: SGHTA and FQGNSA. Deletions cut 5 bases from V and 0 bases from J, with 17 bases between. The TCR originated in an adult with an advanced solid tumor such as melanoma, head and neck, liver or kidney cancer. Sequences were derived from CD4+ or CD8+ T cells sorted from blood, sampled in a trial of the OX40 agonist ivuxolimab. The chain combines TRBV7-2 with TRBJ2-7; TRBD2 is a possible D gene (5 bases). The CDR3 protein is CASSANYLDYSYEQYF. The CDR3 region has the DNA TGTGCCAGCAGCGCGAACTATTTAGACTACTCCTACGAGCAGTACTTC.